A single sample gave rise to the 8 T cell receptor beta chains below, sequenced in a study of blood T cells in healthy people across ages. Sample-barcoded 5' priming and a J-beta primer mix drove a second PCR of roughly 6 to 12 cycles. TCRdb ran MiXCR on the 5' RACE reads and lists one entry per CDR3 protein. The data hold about 1,000,000 distinct CDR3 sequences, with 35% to 55% observed a single time. Sequenced material: blood. All receptors come from a woman aged 55-69 years in good health.

The chain has TRBV9 and TRBJ1-6, with TRBD1 matching over 9 bases. Germline V gene lookup returns CDR1 SGDLS and CDR2 YYNGEE. The CDR3 sequence is 15 residues long. The ends lost 0 bases at V and 10 bases at J; junction bases unmatched: 5. The CDR3 region has the DNA TGTGCCAGCAGCGTAGCGGACAGGGGTTGGTCACCCCTCCACTTT. This codes for CASSVADRGWSPLHF. The full variable domain, rest sourced from reference TRBV9 and TRBJ1-6, is DSGVTQTPKHLITATGQRVTLRCSPRSGDLSVYWYQQSLDQGLQFLIQYYNGEERAKGNILERFSAQQFPDLHSELNLSSLELGDSALYFCASSVADRGWSPLHFGNGTRLTVT.

This clonotype has only a few counts. The chain uses TRBV7-9 and TRBJ2-1, with D perhaps matching TRBD1 (5 bases). Germline V gives CDR1 SEHNR, CDR2 FQNEAQ (reference sequence). The CDR3 runs 12 residues. V lost 4 bases, J lost 15 bases, and 16 bases lay in between. The CDR3 nucleotides are TGTGCCAGCAGCTCAGTCTTGGCAGGGTCGTTCTTC. It yields the protein CASSSVLAGSFF.

Points on this clonotype: One end of the junction does not line up with germline, which may come from a read error. The J gene is TRBJ2-6, the V gene TRBV9, with D tentatively TRBD2 (6 bases). The germline V gene has CDR1 SGDLS and CDR2 YYNGEE. The CDR3 is 15 residues long. The CDR3 DNA reads as TGTGCCTGCAGCGTAGGAGGGCCCGGGGCCAACGTCCTGACTTTC. Translating it yields CACSVGGPGANVLTF.

The table lists this clonotype with many counts. Being one base from a much bigger clone, this may be a read error. V gene TRBV11-2 combines with J gene TRBJ1-2; a possible D gene is TRBD1 (6 bases). Germline CDR1 and CDR2: SGHAT and FQNNGV. This CDR3 contains 14 residues. With 4 bases removed from V and 3 bases from J, the gap between germline ends came to 12 bases. The CDR3 here is CASSSGGGDYGYTF. DNA for the CDR3: TGTGCCAGCAGCTCCGGGGGGGGCGACTATGGCTACACCTTC.

This clonotype was detected a few times. V and J are TRBV3-1 and TRBJ2-5; the match to TRBD1 covers 8 bases. Germline values: CDR1 LGHDT, CDR2 YNNKEL (reference sequence). Trimming cost V 5 bases and J 1 base; bases outside gene matches: 3. The CDR3 is 14 amino acids. The CDR3 bases are TGTGCCAGCAGCTACGGGACAGGCCAAGAGACCCAGTACTTC. As protein: CASSYGTGQETQYF.

This sequence joins TRBV7-7 and TRBJ2-3, with TRBD2 matching 12 bases. Trimming removed 1 base from V and 5 bases from J; junction bases left unmatched: 1. Germline V lookup: CDR1 SSHAT, CDR2 FNYEAQ (reference sequence). The CDR3 has 15 amino acids. The CDR3 here is CASSLGLAGEDTQYF. CDR3 DNA sequence: TGTGCCAGCAGCTTAGGACTAGCGGGAGAAGATACGCAGTATTTT.

In its sample, this clonotype was seen a few times. The genes are TRBV28 and TRBJ2-7; D call uncertain. Trimming pared 6 bases from V and 7 bases from J, leaving 16 bases between. CDR3 length equals 13 residues. From germline, CDR1 is MDHEN and CDR2 SYDVKM. Here the CDR3 DNA reads TGTGCCAGCAGGTCCCCCACTGGGTTTGAGCAGTACTTC. This gives the protein CASRSPTGFEQYF.

The sample holds a few counts of this clonotype. This sequence joins TRBV11-2 and TRBJ2-5; D is unclear. The germline V gene encodes CDR1 SGHAT and CDR2 FQNNGV. The germline V and J ends were trimmed by 2 bases and 5 bases, with 12 bases remaining between them. This CDR3 contains 14 residues. The CDR3 protein is CASSLTFQGETQYF. For the CDR3, the DNA is TGTGCCAGCAGCTTAACATTCCAAGGGGAGACCCAGTACTTC.